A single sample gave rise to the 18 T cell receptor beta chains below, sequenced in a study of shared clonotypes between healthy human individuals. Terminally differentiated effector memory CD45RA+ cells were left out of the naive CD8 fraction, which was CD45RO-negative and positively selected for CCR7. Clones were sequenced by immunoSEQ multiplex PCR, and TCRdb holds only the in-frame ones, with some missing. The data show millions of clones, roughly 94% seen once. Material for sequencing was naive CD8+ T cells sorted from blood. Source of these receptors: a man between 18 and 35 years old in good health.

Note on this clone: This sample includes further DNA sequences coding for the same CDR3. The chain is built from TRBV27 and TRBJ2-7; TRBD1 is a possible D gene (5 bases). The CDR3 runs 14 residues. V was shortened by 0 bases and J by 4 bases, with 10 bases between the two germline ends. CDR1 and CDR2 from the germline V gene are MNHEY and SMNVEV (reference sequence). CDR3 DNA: TGTGCCAGCAGTTTATCGCAGGGTTCATACGAGCAGTACTTC. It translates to CASSLSQGSYEQYF.

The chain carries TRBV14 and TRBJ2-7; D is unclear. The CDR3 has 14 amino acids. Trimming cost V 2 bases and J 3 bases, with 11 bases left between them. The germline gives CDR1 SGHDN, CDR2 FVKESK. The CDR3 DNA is TGTGCCAGCAGCCAACTTAACGTTTTCTACGAGCAGTACTTC. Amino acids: CASSQLNVFYEQYF.

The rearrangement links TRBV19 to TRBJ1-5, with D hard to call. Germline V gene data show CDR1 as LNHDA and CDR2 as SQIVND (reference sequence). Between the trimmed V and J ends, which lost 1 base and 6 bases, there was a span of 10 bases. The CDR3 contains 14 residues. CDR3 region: CASSIGLGGQPQHF. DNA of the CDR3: TGTGCCAGTAGTATAGGGCTGGGAGGTCAGCCCCAGCATTTT.

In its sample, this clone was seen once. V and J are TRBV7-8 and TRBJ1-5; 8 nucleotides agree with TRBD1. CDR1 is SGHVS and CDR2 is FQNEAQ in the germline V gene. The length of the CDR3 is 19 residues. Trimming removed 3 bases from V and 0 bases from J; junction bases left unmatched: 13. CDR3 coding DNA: TGTGCCAGCAGCTTCGACGACCGACAGGGGCGGAATAGCAATCAGCCCCAGCATTTT. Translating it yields CASSFDDRQGRNSNQPQHF.

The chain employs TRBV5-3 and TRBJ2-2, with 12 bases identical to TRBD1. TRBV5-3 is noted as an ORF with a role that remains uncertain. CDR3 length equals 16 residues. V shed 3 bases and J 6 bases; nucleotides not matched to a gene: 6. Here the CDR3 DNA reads TGTGCCAGAAGCTCCGGGACAGGGGGCTCGGCCGGGGAGCTGTTTTTT. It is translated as CARSSGTGGSAGELFF.

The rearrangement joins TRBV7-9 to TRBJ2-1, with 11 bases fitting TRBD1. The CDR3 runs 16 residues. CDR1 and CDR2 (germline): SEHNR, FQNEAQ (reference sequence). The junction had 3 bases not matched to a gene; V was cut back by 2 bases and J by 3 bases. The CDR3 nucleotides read TGTGCCAGCAGCTTACTGGGACAGGGGGACTACAATGAGCAGTTCTTC. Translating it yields CASSLLGQGDYNEQFF.

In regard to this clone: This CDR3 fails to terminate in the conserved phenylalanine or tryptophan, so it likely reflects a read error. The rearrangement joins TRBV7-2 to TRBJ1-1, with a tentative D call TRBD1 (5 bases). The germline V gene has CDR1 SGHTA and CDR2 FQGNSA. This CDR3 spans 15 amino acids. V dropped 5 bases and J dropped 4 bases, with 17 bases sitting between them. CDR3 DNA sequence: TGTGCCAGCAGCCGGGGCGGGGTTTTGACCACTGAAGCTTTCTCT. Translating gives CASSRGGVLTTEAFS.

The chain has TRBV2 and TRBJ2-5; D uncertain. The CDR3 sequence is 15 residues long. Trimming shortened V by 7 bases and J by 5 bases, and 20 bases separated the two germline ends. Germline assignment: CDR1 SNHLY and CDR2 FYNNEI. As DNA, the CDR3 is TGTGCCAGCACCCTAGGGCTCAGCACCAGGGAGACCCAGTACTTC. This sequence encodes CASTLGLSTRETQYF.

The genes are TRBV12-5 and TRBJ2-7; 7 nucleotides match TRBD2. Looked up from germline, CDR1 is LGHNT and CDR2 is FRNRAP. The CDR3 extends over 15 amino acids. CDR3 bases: TGTGACCTGACGGGGGGAGTCCCGTATTCCTACGAGCAGTACTTC. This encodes CDLTGGVPYSYEQYF.

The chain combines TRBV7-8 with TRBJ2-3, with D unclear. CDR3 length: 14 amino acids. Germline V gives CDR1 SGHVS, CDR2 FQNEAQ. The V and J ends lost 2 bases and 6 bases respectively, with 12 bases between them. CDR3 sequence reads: CASSLPLSSDTQYF. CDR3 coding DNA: TGTGCCAGCAGCTTACCCCTGTCCTCTGATACGCAGTATTTT.

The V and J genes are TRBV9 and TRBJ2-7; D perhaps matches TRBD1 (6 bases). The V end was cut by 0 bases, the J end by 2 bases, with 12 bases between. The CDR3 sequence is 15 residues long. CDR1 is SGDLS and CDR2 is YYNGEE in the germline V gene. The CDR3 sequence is CASSVGWGTTYEQYF. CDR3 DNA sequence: TGTGCCAGCAGCGTAGGGTGGGGGACAACCTACGAGCAGTACTTC.

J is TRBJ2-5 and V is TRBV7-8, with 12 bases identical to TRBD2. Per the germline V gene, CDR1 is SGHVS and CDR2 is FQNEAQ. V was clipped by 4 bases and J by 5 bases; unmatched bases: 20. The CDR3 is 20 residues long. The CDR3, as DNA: TGTGCCAGCAGCTCAGCTCTAGCGGGAGGGCCGAGTTTGGTTGGGGAGACCCAGTACTTC. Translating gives CASSSALAGGPSLVGETQYF.

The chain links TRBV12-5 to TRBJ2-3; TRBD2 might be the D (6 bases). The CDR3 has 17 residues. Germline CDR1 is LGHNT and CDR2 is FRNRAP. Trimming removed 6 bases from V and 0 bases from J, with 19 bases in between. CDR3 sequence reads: CASGLPRGTPSTDTQYF. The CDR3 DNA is TGTGCTAGTGGCCTACCCCGGGGGACTCCTAGCACAGATACGCAGTATTTT.

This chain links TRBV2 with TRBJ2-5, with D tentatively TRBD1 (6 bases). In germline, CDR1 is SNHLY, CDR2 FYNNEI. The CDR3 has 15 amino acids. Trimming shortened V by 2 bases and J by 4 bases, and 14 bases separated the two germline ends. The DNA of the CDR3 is TGTGCCAGCAGTGAACAGGTCCAAGGGGGAGAGACCCAGTACTTC. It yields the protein CASSEQVQGGETQYF. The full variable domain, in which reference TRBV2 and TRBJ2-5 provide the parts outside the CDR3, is EPEVTQTPSHQVTQMGQEVILRCVPISNHLYFYWYRQILGQKVEFLVSFYNNEISEKSEIFDDQFSVERPDGSNFTLKIRSTKLEDSAMYFCASSEQVQGGETQYFGPGTRLLVL.

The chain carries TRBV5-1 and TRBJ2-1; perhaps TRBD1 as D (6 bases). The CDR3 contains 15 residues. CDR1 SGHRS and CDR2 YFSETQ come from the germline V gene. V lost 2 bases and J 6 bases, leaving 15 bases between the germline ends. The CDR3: CASSLDLRGGNEQFF. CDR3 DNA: TGCGCCAGCAGCTTAGACTTAAGAGGGGGCAATGAGCAGTTCTTC.

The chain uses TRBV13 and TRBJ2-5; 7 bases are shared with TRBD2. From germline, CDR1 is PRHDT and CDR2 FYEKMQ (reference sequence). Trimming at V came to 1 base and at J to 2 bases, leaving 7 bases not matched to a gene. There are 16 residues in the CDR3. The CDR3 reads CASSLVSSSGQETQYF. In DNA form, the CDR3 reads TGTGCCAGCAGCTTAGTGTCCTCTAGCGGACAAGAGACCCAGTACTTC.

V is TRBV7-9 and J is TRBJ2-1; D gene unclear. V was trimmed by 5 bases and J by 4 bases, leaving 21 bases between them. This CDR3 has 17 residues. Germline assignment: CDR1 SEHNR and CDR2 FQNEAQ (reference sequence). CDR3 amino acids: CASSPIRIDDVYNEQFF. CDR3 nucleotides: TGTGCCAGCAGCCCCATTAGGATAGACGACGTATACAATGAGCAGTTCTTC.

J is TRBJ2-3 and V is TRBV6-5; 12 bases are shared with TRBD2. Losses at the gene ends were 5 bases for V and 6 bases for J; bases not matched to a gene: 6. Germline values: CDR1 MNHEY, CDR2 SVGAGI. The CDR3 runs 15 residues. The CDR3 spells CASSPLAGGRDTQYF. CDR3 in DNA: TGTGCCAGCAGTCCACTAGCGGGAGGCCGGGATACGCAGTATTTT.